The source of this T cell receptor (beta chain) is a study of T-cell memory formation after mild COVID-19. The V end lost 5 bases, the J end lost 0 bases, and 12 bases lay between the germline ends. The CDR3 sequence is 14 residues long. In germline, CDR1 is DFQATT, CDR2 SNEGSKA (reference sequence). TCRdb reprocessed the 5' RACE reads via MiXCR and lists one record per CDR3 protein. The sample has 250,000 to 350,000 distinct CDR3 sequences; 15% to 20% are singletons. This clonotype was recorded a few times. This chain connects TRBV20-1 to TRBJ2-3, with unresolved D. Sequenced: PBMCs or a T cell subset sorted from them (not recorded which). The sequence was collected from a man younger than 35 who had mild COVID-19 (a few samples of this study predate the infection). Cell type and time point are not known. This chain's CDR3 is CSAPDTNSTDTQYF. As DNA, the CDR3 is TGCAGTGCTCCTGACACAAACAGCACAGATACGCAGTATTTT.